This T cell receptor beta chain was identified in a study of shared clonotypes between healthy human individuals. Germline assignment: CDR1 SGHRS and CDR2 YFSETQ. The CDR3 is 14 amino acids. V lost 5 bases, J lost 0 bases, and 8 bases lay in between. All donors qualified as healthy HIV-negative adults and had experienced no recent acute infections or vaccinations. TCRdb's table, derived via immunoSEQ multiplex PCR, lists solely in-frame clones and lacks some. Found here are over a million clones, 75% to 85% of them singletons; the top ten hold 0.55% to 0.7%. This chain uses TRBV5-1 with TRBJ1-4; perhaps TRBD1 as D (6 bases). Sample: memory CD4+ T cells from PBMCs. Sample subset: CD45RA-negative fraction. This clonotype was sampled from a man between 18 and 35 years old in good health. Some clones in this sample may be carry-over from other donors' samples. The CDR3 DNA sequence: TGCGCCAGCAGTCAGGGGACAACTAATGAAAAACTGTTTTTT. Its translation is CASSQGTTNEKLFF.